The 28 T cell receptor beta chains listed next were all sequenced from one sample in a study of molecular identifiers for immune sequencing clone quantification. Via MiXCR, TCRdb re-called the PCR reads, giving one row per CDR3 protein. The sample carries approximately 630,000 distinct CDR3 sequences, over 25% recorded once. Sequences were obtained from naive CD8+ T cells from blood, with Jurkat cell RNA spiked in. The subset: FACS-sorted CD8+CD4-CCR7+CD45RA+ naive T cells. The receptor set was obtained from a human donor in good health. Some libraries in this study had Jurkat cell RNA spiked in.

This clonotype was counted between two and nine times. This sequence joins TRBV9 and TRBJ1-1; D is uncertain. Germline-derived CDR1 and CDR2 are SGDLS and YYNGEE. This CDR3 comprises 15 residues. V lost 0 bases to trimming and J lost 4 bases, with 13 bases between them. The CDR3 region is CASSVVEGISTEAFF. The CDR3 region has the DNA TGTGCCAGCAGCGTAGTGGAAGGGATTAGCACTGAAGCTTTCTTT.

This clonotype has at least ten counts. The gene calls are TRBV30 and TRBJ2-1, with D uncertain. The length of the CDR3 is 13 residues. Germline lookup yields CDR1 GTSNPN and CDR2 SVGIG (reference sequence). V lost 2 bases and J 3 bases, leaving 8 bases between the germline ends. DNA of the CDR3: TGTGCCTGGAGTTTAGACCTCTACAATGAGCAGTTCTTC. It codes for CAWSLDLYNEQFF.

The chain couples TRBV27 to TRBJ2-7; the match to TRBD1 covers 7 bases. V lost 6 bases to trimming and J lost 6 bases; unmatched junction nucleotides: 20. In germline, CDR1 is MNHEY, CDR2 SMNVEV (reference sequence). The CDR3 consists of 17 residues. CDR3 in amino acids: CASRIPSSGDSPPEQYF. CDR3 nucleotides: TGTGCCAGCAGGATTCCCTCAAGTGGGGACAGTCCCCCCGAGCAGTACTTC.

Worth noting for this clonotype: A much larger clone differs from this one at a single base, so this may be a read error. The chain links TRBV4-1 to TRBJ2-1; TRBD2 matches at 9 bases. The V segment lost 3 bases and the J segment 2 bases; nucleotides outside the gene matches: 8. The CDR3 is made up of 17 amino acids. CDR1 MGHRA and CDR2 YSYEKL come from the germline V gene. This chain's CDR3 is CASSQPARGGTYNEQFF. The CDR3 DNA follows: TGCGCCAGCAGCCAGCCGGCGCGGGGGGGCACCTACAATGAGCAGTTCTTC.

The rearrangement joins TRBV28 to TRBJ1-5, with unresolved D. Germline V gives CDR1 MDHEN, CDR2 SYDVKM. Between the trimmed V and J ends, which lost 4 bases and 0 bases, there was a span of 22 bases. The CDR3 extends over 19 amino acids. CDR3 in amino acids: CASSSPLVVRDNSNQPQHF. Here the CDR3 DNA reads TGTGCCAGCAGTTCCCCTCTAGTGGTAAGAGACAATAGCAATCAGCCCCAGCATTTT.

Details on this clonotype: A much larger clone lies a single base off, so this may be a read error. V and J are TRBV3-1 and TRBJ2-3; D unclear. The CDR3 covers 13 residues. CDR1 is LGHDT, CDR2 YNNKEL, per germline (reference sequence). V was clipped by 1 base and J by 7 bases, with 9 bases between them. The CDR3, as DNA: TGTGCCAGCAGCCAAGGATTAATCAATACGCAGTATTTT. It yields the protein CASSQGLINTQYF.

A note on this clonotype: This sequence may be a read error, since a much larger clone differs from it by one base. As the CDR3 is not closed by the conserved phenylalanine or tryptophan, this likely results from a read error. The chain is built from TRBV20-1 and TRBJ2-7, with TRBD1 matching 11 bases. CDR3 size: 14 residues. V was clipped by 4 bases and J by 0 bases; unmatched bases: 2. Germline V lookup: CDR1 DFQATT, CDR2 SNEGSKA (reference sequence). The DNA of the CDR3 is TGCAGTGCTACGGACAGGGGGCGCTCCTACGAGCAGTACATC. This gives the protein CSATDRGRSYEQYI.

There are many counts of this clonotype. This chain joins TRBV9 and TRBJ1-1; 7 bases are shared with TRBD1. Trimming cost V 3 bases and J 3 bases; bases outside gene matches: 8. This CDR3 has 15 amino acids. Germline V lookup: CDR1 SGDLS, CDR2 YYNGEE. The CDR3 loop reads CASSGATGIDTEAFF. The CDR3 DNA is TGTGCCAGCAGCGGCGCGACAGGGATCGACACTGAAGCTTTCTTT.

The sample holds a few counts of this clonotype. The chain carries TRBV5-4 and TRBJ2-1; D might be TRBD1 or TRBD2, each matching 5 bases. Germline assignment: CDR1 SGHNT and CDR2 YYREEE (reference sequence). The CDR3 is 15 amino acids. Trimming took 4 bases from V and 0 from J, leaving 11 bases between them. The CDR3 loop reads CASSPWGSSYNEQFF. DNA for the CDR3: TGTGCCAGCAGCCCCTGGGGGAGCTCCTACAATGAGCAGTTCTTC. The variable domain in full, with the rest retrieved from reference TRBV5-4 and TRBJ2-1, is ETGVTQSPTHLIKTRGQQVTLRCSSQSGHNTVSWYQQALGQGPQFIFQYYREEENGRGNFPPRFSGLQFPNYSSELNVNALELDDSALYLCASSPWGSSYNEQFFGPGTRLTVL.

V gene TRBV15 combines with J gene TRBJ2-1; a weak D match, TRBD2 (6 bases). Germline CDR1 is LNHNV and CDR2 is YYDKDF (reference sequence). V was clipped by 0 bases and J by 4 bases, with 10 bases between them. The CDR3 sequence is 15 residues long. The CDR3 DNA reads TGTGCCACCAGCAGAGAAGGAGGGGAATACAATGAGCAGTTCTTC. It yields the protein CATSREGGEYNEQFF.

This clonotype has a count of ten or more. The J gene is TRBJ1-5, the V gene TRBV6-1; 8 positions match TRBD1. The CDR3 totals 16 residues. Germline loops: CDR1 MNHNS, CDR2 SASEGT. After removal of 0 bases from V and 6 bases from J, the junction contained 7 bases not matched to a gene. For the CDR3, the DNA is TGTGCCAGCAGTGAAGCGCGGTCAGGGGGCGGTCAGCCCCAGCATTTT. Translating it yields CASSEARSGGGQPQHF.

Worth noting for this clonotype: Relative to the germline gene, one junction end is altered; a read error may explain this. J is TRBJ2-1 and V is TRBV5-3; no clear D. TRBV5-3 is marked as an open reading frame, function uncertain. The CDR3 sequence is 14 residues long. CDR3 amino acids: CASSLALAYNEQFF. The CDR3 nucleotides read TGTGCCAGCAGCTTGGCCCTGGCGTACAATGAGCAGTTCTTC.

The gene calls are TRBV21-1 and TRBJ1-5. TRBV21-1 constitutes a pseudogene. The CDR3 covers 15 residues. The CDR3 DNA sequence: TGTGCCAGCAGCAAAGGCGAAAGTAGTAATCAGCCCCAGCATTTT. Amino acids: CASSKGESSNQPQHF.

The chain employs TRBV19 and TRBJ2-3; TRBD2 might be the D (5 bases). The germline V gene encodes CDR1 LNHDA and CDR2 SQIVND (reference sequence). V shed 4 bases and J shed 2 bases, with 10 bases lying between them. This CDR3 comprises 14 residues. The CDR3 region has the DNA TGTGCCAGTAGTACTAGCCCCCACACAGATACGCAGTATTTT. This encodes CASSTSPHTDTQYF.

This clonotype was found a few times. The rearrangement links TRBV9 to TRBJ1-2; D remains unclear. Germline V gene data show CDR1 as SGDLS and CDR2 as YYNGEE. The CDR3 totals 12 residues. Trimming took 0 bases from V and 6 from J, leaving 6 bases between them. The CDR3: CASSVDTDGYTF. As DNA, the CDR3 is TGTGCCAGCAGCGTAGACACAGATGGCTACACCTTC.

The gene calls are TRBV20-1 and TRBJ2-5; D possibly corresponds to TRBD2 (6 bases). The V end lost 6 bases, the J end lost 4 bases, and 21 bases lay between the germline ends. CDR1 is DFQATT, CDR2 SNEGSKA, per germline (reference sequence). This CDR3 has 15 residues. DNA of the CDR3: TGCAGTGCCACTGACCTGGGGAGGAGGGCAGAGACCCAGTACTTC. Translating gives CSATDLGRRAETQYF.

The chain couples TRBV5-1 to TRBJ2-1; the D gene is possibly TRBD2 (6 bases). The CDR3 has 17 residues. V dropped 2 bases and J dropped 0 bases, with 15 bases sitting between them. CDR1 and CDR2 (germline): SGHRS, YFSETQ. CDR3 region: CASSFGRSTSSYNEQFF. The DNA of the CDR3 is TGCGCCAGCAGCTTTGGCCGGTCGACTAGCTCCTACAATGAGCAGTTCTTC.

This clonotype has just a few counts. The rearrangement uses TRBV12-3 or TRBV12-4 and TRBJ2-1; 8 bases map to TRBD1. The length of the CDR3 is 16 residues. The V gene end was trimmed by 7 bases and the J gene end by 4 bases; junction bases not matched to a gene: 12. The CDR3 spells CASIPTGTGLYNEQFF. CDR3 bases: TGTGCCAGCATTCCCACCGGGACAGGACTTTACAATGAGCAGTTCTTC.

This clonotype was counted only a few times. The genes are TRBV24-1 and TRBJ1-1, with 8 bases that match TRBD1. The junction had 6 bases not matched to a gene; V was cut back by 1 base and J by 12 bases. From germline, CDR1 is KGHDR and CDR2 SFDVKD. The CDR3 contains 13 residues. The CDR3 DNA follows: TGTGCCACCAGTGATTTTCCAGGGGGCGAAACTTTCTTT. Translation gives CATSDFPGGETFF.

This clonotype has only a few counts. Since the CDR3 does not end with the conserved phenylalanine or tryptophan, this likely comes from a read error. The rearrangement links TRBV4-2 to TRBJ2-7; D is unclear. V lost 1 base and J lost 5, with 9 bases in between. Germline CDR1 reads LGHNA; CDR2 reads YNFKEQ. This CDR3 is built from 13 residues. The chain's CDR3 is CASSQVGADEQYI. CDR3 bases: TGTGCCAGCAGCCAAGTCGGCGCGGACGAGCAGTACATC.

V is TRBV7-2 and J is TRBJ2-7; D unresolved. Per the germline V gene, CDR1 is SGHTA and CDR2 is FQGNSA. This CDR3 is built from 14 residues. V was trimmed by 5 bases and J by 0 bases, leaving 11 bases between them. The CDR3 coding sequence is TGTGCCAGCAGCCCCTGGCGGACCTCCTACGAGCAGTACTTC. It specifies CASSPWRTSYEQYF.

This clonotype has a count of ten or more. The CDR3 here is CSAPGQEIAYEQYF. CDR3 sequence (DNA): TGCAGTGCCCCCGGACAGGAGATAGCCTACGAGCAGTACTTC. The chain combines TRBV20-1 with TRBJ2-7, with TRBD1 identical over 7 bases. The V and J ends lost 6 bases and 2 bases, in that order; junction bases with no gene match: 10. CDR1 is DFQATT, CDR2 SNEGSKA, per germline (reference sequence). This CDR3 has 14 amino acids.

The chain couples TRBV12-3 or TRBV12-4 to TRBJ1-1, with TRBD1 matching 7 bases. V was clipped by 8 bases and J by 11 bases; unmatched bases: 11. This CDR3 has 12 amino acids. In DNA form, the CDR3 reads TGTGCCAGCCGCGGACAGGCAAACTGGGCTTTCTTT. It specifies CASRGQANWAFF.

The chain has TRBV5-4 and TRBJ1-2, with D perhaps matching TRBD1 (6 bases). This CDR3 spans 16 amino acids. Trimming shortened V by 0 bases and J by 0 bases, and 12 bases separated the two germline ends. Germline-derived CDR1 and CDR2 are SGHNT and YYREEE (reference sequence). The CDR3 DNA reads as TGTGCCAGCAGCTTGGCCGGGGGGCCAGCTAACTATGGCTACACCTTC. It codes for CASSLAGGPANYGYTF. Full variable domain (rest looked up from reference TRBV5-4 and TRBJ1-2): ETGVTQSPTHLIKTRGQQVTLRCSSQSGHNTVSWYQQALGQGPQFIFQYYREEENGRGNFPPRFSGLQFPNYSSELNVNALELDDSALYLCASSLAGGPANYGYTFGSGTRLTVV.

This clonotype was seen many times. The chain uses TRBV5-1 and TRBJ1-1; D remains unclear. Germline V lookup: CDR1 SGHRS, CDR2 YFSETQ. The CDR3 has 15 amino acids. The germline V and J ends were trimmed by 0 bases and 0 bases, with 9 bases remaining between them. The CDR3 DNA is TGCGCCAGCAGCTTGGACCTCTACATGAACACTGAAGCTTTCTTT. Amino acids: CASSLDLYMNTEAFF.

This clonotype was observed a single time. Being one base from a much bigger clone, this may be a read error. The chain employs TRBV4-1 and TRBJ2-7; D may be TRBD1 (6 bases). The CDR3 sequence is 14 residues long. Looked up from germline, CDR1 is MGHRA and CDR2 is YSYEKL. Trimming took off 4 bases at V and 7 bases at J, with 17 bases between the two ends. CDR3 region: CASSPDPGAREQYF. The CDR3 coding sequence is TGCGCCAGCAGCCCAGACCCAGGGGCGAGAGAGCAGTACTTC.

This clonotype was observed a handful of times. This chain joins TRBV21-1 and TRBJ2-2; the table calls TRBD1, which could not be checked here. TRBV21-1 is a recognized pseudogene. There are 18 residues in the CDR3. Written as DNA, the CDR3 is TGTGCCAGCAGCAAATTGGGGACAGCTTCAGCGAACACCGGGGAGCTGTTTTTT. Its protein product is CASSKLGTASANTGELFF.

The chain couples TRBV6-2 or TRBV6-3 to TRBJ2-1; the match to TRBD2 covers 7 bases. Unmatched junction bases numbered 11, after V lost 5 bases and J lost 4 bases. The CDR3 is made up of 16 amino acids. Germline V gene sequence: CDR1 MNHEY, CDR2 SVGEGT. CDR3 bases: TGTGCCAGCAGTCCTCGAAGCGGGGTGGCATACAATGAGCAGTTCTTC. Translated, it gives CASSPRSGVAYNEQFF.